The clone carrying this TCR beta chain appeared many times. Unique molecular identifiers were incorporated when the TCRbeta library was constructed. TCRdb re-analysed the PCR reads in MiXCR, keeping a single row per CDR3 protein. The sample lists over 150,000 distinct CDR3 sequences, over 8.5% seen once, with under 15% in the top ten. CDR3 length equals 17 residues. Germline values: CDR1 GTSNPN, CDR2 SVGIG (reference sequence). The junction had 11 bases not matched to a gene; V was cut back by 1 base and J by 4 bases. This sample is drawn from a study of T-cell reconstitution after alpha-beta-depleted transplantation in children.

The V call is TRBV30, the J call TRBJ2-1; 9 bases are a match to TRBD2. The sample in question was PBMCs, obtained before TCRalphabeta/CD19-depleted stem cell transplant. The TCR originated in a boy younger than 10 with acute myeloid leukemia, due to receive a stem cell transplant. CDR3 in DNA: TGTGCCTGGAGTGGGGGTCCTAGCGGGGCGGCGTACAATGAGCAGTTCTTC. Its translation: CAWSGGPSGAAYNEQFF.